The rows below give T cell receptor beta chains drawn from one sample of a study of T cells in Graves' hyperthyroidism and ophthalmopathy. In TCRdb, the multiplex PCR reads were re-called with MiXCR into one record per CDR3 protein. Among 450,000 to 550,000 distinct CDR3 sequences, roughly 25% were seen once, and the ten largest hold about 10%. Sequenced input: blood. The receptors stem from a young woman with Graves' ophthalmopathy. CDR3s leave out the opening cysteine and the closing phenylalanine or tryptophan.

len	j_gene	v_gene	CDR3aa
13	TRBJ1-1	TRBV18	ASSLQGGRDTEAS
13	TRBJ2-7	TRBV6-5	ASSYRSGRLYEQY
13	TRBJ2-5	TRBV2	ASSEIRGRQETQY
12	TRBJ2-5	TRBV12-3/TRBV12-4	ASSFRRIQETQY
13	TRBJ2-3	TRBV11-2	ASSLSTGFTDTQY
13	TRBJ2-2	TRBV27	ASSFWAGRTGELF
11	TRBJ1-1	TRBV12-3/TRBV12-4	ASSPELMVEAF
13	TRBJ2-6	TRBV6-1	ASSGGGVGANVLT
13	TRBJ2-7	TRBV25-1	ASSPGHIGYGEQY
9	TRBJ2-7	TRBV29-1	SATGVDEQY
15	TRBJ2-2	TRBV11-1	ASSLPKTGANTGELF
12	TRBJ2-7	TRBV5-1	ASSAGQDSYEQY
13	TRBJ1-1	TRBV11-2	ASSLEWGVRSEAF
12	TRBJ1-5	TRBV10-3	AISETQRGQPQH
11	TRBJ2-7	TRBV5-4	ASILGILTRQY
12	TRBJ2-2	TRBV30	AWSENRVTGELF
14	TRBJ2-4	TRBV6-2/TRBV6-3	ASRSGTGETKNIQY
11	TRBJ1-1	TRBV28	ASSVGRGTEAF
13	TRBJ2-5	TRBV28	ASSQRGGGRETQY
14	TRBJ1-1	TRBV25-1	ASSEYIGSGNTEAF
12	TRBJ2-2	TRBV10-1	ATSRGRNTGELF
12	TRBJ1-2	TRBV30	AWSAGQGIGGYT
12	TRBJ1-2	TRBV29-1	SVTGSGLGAGYT
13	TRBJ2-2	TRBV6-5	ASRTGTANTGELF
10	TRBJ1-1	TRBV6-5	ASSYSGALPF
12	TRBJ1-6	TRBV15	ATSSSGELSPLH
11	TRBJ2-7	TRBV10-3	AISESDTYEQY
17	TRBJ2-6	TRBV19	ASSTSRSQGSSGANVLT
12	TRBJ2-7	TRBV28	ATLTSGSSYEQY
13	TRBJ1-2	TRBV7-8	ASSFREQGAEGYT
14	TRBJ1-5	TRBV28	ASSLAGALGFQPQH
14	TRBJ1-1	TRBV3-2	ASSQFPRLENTEAF
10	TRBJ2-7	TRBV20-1	SARVRGNEQY
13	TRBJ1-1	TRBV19	ASSIKTKVNTEAF
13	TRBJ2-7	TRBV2	ASSSRQRVTYEQY
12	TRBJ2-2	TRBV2	ASEEGRGTGELF
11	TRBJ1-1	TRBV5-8	ASSPFSDTEAF
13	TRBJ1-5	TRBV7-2	ASSSPGGPNQPQH
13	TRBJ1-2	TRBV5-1	ASSLPGQGPYGYT
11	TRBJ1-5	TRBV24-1	ATAQAGDQPQH
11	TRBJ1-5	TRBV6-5	ASHRTFNQPQH
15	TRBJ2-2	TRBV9	ASSVVISGDLTGELF
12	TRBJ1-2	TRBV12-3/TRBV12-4	ASALTDRNYGYT
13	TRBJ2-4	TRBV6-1	ASSEAPVAKNIQY
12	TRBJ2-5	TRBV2	ASSTNIGVSAQY
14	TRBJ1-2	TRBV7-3	ASSPDEGAPLGGYT
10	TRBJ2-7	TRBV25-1	ASRGGIYEQY
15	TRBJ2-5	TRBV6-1	ASSEAVRGALQETQY
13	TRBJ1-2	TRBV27	ASRPTGTLGGGYT